The rows below give T cell receptor beta chains drawn from one sample of a study of beta chain features in type 1 diabetes. Assay: immunoSEQ multiplex PCR; the TCRdb copy retains only in-frame clones and omits some. The sample holds 400,000 to 450,000 clones, more than 11% seen once. Material: naive CD4+ T cells from blood. These receptors were taken from a man aged 25-45 years in good health. Each CDR3 is given with its conserved first and last residue. A D gene is named only where the DNA matches it firmly. The size entry is marked missing in some rows and otherwise reads once, few, many or a size class.

J gene	V gene	clone size	D gene	CDR3 DNA	CDR3 protein
TRBJ1-1	TRBV27	NA	NA	TGTGCCAGCAGTTACCGGGACTTCACTGAAGCTTTCTTT	CASSYRDFTEAFF
TRBJ1-1	TRBV27	NA	NA	TGTGCCAGCAGGCCAAGTATGAACACTGAAGCTTTCTTT	CASRPSMNTEAFF
TRBJ2-5	TRBV7-2	few	TRBD2	TGTGCCAGCAGACGATATGGGGCAGCGGGAGGACAACTAGAGACCCAGTACTTC	CASRRYGAAGGQLETQYF
TRBJ2-4	TRBV6-6	NA	NA	TGTGCCAGCAGTTACTCGCGAGCGGTGGCCAAAAACATTCAGTACTTC	CASSYSRAVAKNIQYF
TRBJ2-2	TRBV18	NA	TRBD2	TGTGCCAGCTCACCACTCCAGAGCGGGAGGAACACCGGGGAGCTGTTTTTT	CASSPLQSGRNTGELFF
TRBJ2-5	TRBV29-1	few	NA	TGCAGCGTGGGCCGGGTTGGAGAGACCCAGTACTTC	CSVGRVGETQYF
TRBJ1-6	TRBV18	few	NA	TGTGCCAGCTCACCCCAGGGACACGTTAATTCACCCCTCCACTTT	CASSPQGHVNSPLHF
TRBJ2-3	TRBV19	few	NA	TGTGCCAGTAGTATGGAACCGGGACTTGGTACGCAGTATTTT	CASSMEPGLGTQYF
TRBJ2-5	TRBV18	NA	NA	TGTGCCAGCGCGCAACTCTCGGGCTCCAAAGAGACCCAGTACTTC	CASAQLSGSKETQYF
TRBJ2-3	TRBV10-3	few	NA	TGTGCCATCAAGGCGGTAACTGATACGCAGTATTTT	CAIKAVTDTQYF
TRBJ1-1	TRBV7-9	NA	NA	TGTGCCAGCAGCTCCCTTAGCACTGAAGCTTTCTTT	CASSSLSTEAFF
TRBJ2-7	TRBV4-3	NA	NA	TGCGCCAGCAGCCAAGTAAATGACGGAGCCTACGAGCAGTACTTC	CASSQVNDGAYEQYF
TRBJ1-5	TRBV30	few	NA	TGTGCCTGGAGTTTAGCGAGCAATCAGCCCCAGCATTTT	CAWSLASNQPQHF
TRBJ2-3	TRBV6-5	NA	NA	TGTGCCAGCAGCTGGACAGCTAGCACAGATACGCAGTATTTT	CASSWTASTDTQYF
TRBJ1-6	TRBV6-1	NA	TRBD1	TGTGCCAGCAGGGGACAGTCAAATTCACCCCTCCACTTT	CASRGQSNSPLHF
TRBJ1-2	TRBV25-1	NA	TRBD1	TGTGCCAGCACCGGAGTGGGACAGGGGGCGGGCTACACCTTC	CASTGVGQGAGYTF
TRBJ2-5	TRBV7-2	NA	TRBD2	TGTGCCAGCAGCTATCGGACTAGCCGGCCCCAAGAGACCCAGTACTTC	CASSYRTSRPQETQYF
TRBJ1-1	TRBV7-2	NA	NA	TGTGCCAGCAGCTTACTGGGTAACACTGAAGCTTTCTTT	CASSLLGNTEAFF
TRBJ2-1	TRBV5-1	few	NA	TGCGCCAGCAGCTTGACCGGGACTGCCAATGAGCAGTTCTTC	CASSLTGTANEQFF
TRBJ1-1	TRBV29-1	few	TRBD1	TGCAGCGTTTATCCCCGGGACAGGAGACGGAGCACTGAAGCTTTCTTT	CSVYPRDRRRSTEAFF
TRBJ2-1	TRBV9	NA	NA	TGTGCCAGCAGCGTAGTGGGGGAGGAATACAATGAGCAGTTCTTC	CASSVVGEEYNEQFF
TRBJ2-1	TRBV4-3	once	NA	TGCGCCAGCAGCCAGACCCGCAACCGGGACAATGAGCAGTTCTTC	CASSQTRNRDNEQFF
TRBJ2-5	TRBV4-2	few	TRBD2	TGTGCCAGCAGCCAAGTCGGACTAGCGGGAGTCGGGGAAGAGACCCAGTACTTC	CASSQVGLAGVGEETQYF
TRBJ2-3	TRBV10-3	few	NA	TGTGCCATCAAATCGGGACACTTCACAGATACGCAGTATTTT	CAIKSGHFTDTQYF
TRBJ2-5	TRBV5-1	NA	NA	TGCGCCAGCAGCTTTGAAGCTTTCGGAGAGACCCAGTACTTC	CASSFEAFGETQYF
TRBJ2-2	TRBV2	few	TRBD1	TGTGCCAGCAAAATTCAGGGGGCGCAGACCGGGGAGCTGTTTTTT	CASKIQGAQTGELFF
TRBJ2-3	TRBV5-4	NA	TRBD2	TGTGCCAGCAGCTTGAAAAGCGGGGGAATAGATACGCAGTATTTT	CASSLKSGGIDTQYF
TRBJ2-3	TRBV29-1	few	NA	TGCAGCGGCGCCGGGACACTTGCTAGCACAGATACGCAGTATTTT	CSGAGTLASTDTQYF
TRBJ2-2	TRBV7-9	few	NA	TGTGCCAGCAGCTTAGGGTCTGCCGGGGAGCTGTTTTTT	CASSLGSAGELFF
TRBJ2-1	TRBV7-2	NA	TRBD1	TGTGCCAGCAGCCCAAGGACAGGGGTCGATGAGCAGTTCTTC	CASSPRTGVDEQFF
TRBJ2-2	TRBV9	NA	NA	TGTGCCAGCAGCGTAGTCTCCAACAGGGCGAACACCGGGGAGCTGTTTTTT	CASSVVSNRANTGELFF
TRBJ2-7	TRBV29-1	few	NA	TGCAGCGTTGAAGAGATAAGGGGTGGCGGGCAGTACTTC	CSVEEIRGGGQYF
TRBJ2-7	TRBV7-9	NA	TRBD2	TGTGCCAGCAGCGAGGAGCGGGAGACCTACGAGCAGTACTTC	CASSEERETYEQYF
TRBJ1-2	TRBV7-9	few	TRBD1	TGTGCCAGCAGCGGAGACAGGGGCGGCTACACCTTC	CASSGDRGGYTF
TRBJ2-1	TRBV5-1	NA	NA	TGCGCCAGCAGGACGTCGTACAATGAGCAGTTCTTC	CASRTSYNEQFF
TRBJ2-1	TRBV6-1	NA	NA	TGTGCCAGCAGTTCCAGGTACAATGAGCAGTTCTTC	CASSSRYNEQFF
TRBJ2-5	TRBV9	NA	TRBD2	TGTGCCAGCAGCGAGAGGAGGGGACTAGCTACTCAAGAGACCCAGTACTTC	CASSERRGLATQETQYF
TRBJ1-2	TRBV19	few	NA	TGTGCCAGTAGTGCGGACAGCTATGGCTACACCTTC	CASSADSYGYTF
TRBJ2-5	TRBV7-9	NA	NA	TGTGCCAGCAGCCCACTGGGGGGGCGGGAAGAGACCCAGTACTTC	CASSPLGGREETQYF
TRBJ2-1	TRBV4-1	NA	TRBD1	TGCGCCAGCAGCCACTCATTTCTCCGGGACAGGGGAGAGAATGAGCAGTTCTTC	CASSHSFLRDRGENEQFF
TRBJ2-2	TRBV30	few	TRBD2	TGTGCCTGTACATTATCGGGACTAGTAGGGGAGCTGTTTTTT	CACTLSGLVGELFF
TRBJ1-3	TRBV5-6	few	NA	TGTGCCAGCAGCTCAAACCCGTCTGGAAACACCATATATTTT	CASSSNPSGNTIYF
TRBJ2-1	TRBV30	NA	NA	TGTGCCTGGAGTGTATTTGGGAGCACCTACAATGAGCAGTTCTTC	CAWSVFGSTYNEQFF
TRBJ1-1	TRBV7-2	NA	NA	TGTGCCAGCAGCTTAGCGTGGGTGATGAACACTGAAGCTTTCTTT	CASSLAWVMNTEAFF
TRBJ2-5	TRBV9	NA	NA	TGTGCCAGCAGCGTAGCTACGGGGGGCGTGGAGACCCAGTACTTC	CASSVATGGVETQYF
TRBJ1-2	TRBV2	NA	NA	TGTGCCAGCAGTGCGGGGTTTGGCTATGGCTACACCTTC	CASSAGFGYGYTF